A selection of T cell receptor beta chains follows, all from one sample in a study of patients and donors after allogeneic stem cell transplantation. TCRdb analysed the RT-PCR reads with MiXCR anew, one entry per CDR3 protein. The data show about 200,000 distinct CDR3 sequences, 35% to 45% seen once. The specimen sequenced was blood, either unsorted or a sorted T cell fraction (not recorded which). These receptors were collected from a human donor who was either an allogeneic HSCT recipient or a stem cell or donor lymphocyte infusion donor (not recorded which). It is not recorded whose cells these are; they may come from a transplant donor. Each CDR3 is given with its conserved first and last residue. The D gene is left open where the match is weak. Size values are once, few and many counts, or a class for expanded clones, and some rows have none.

>TRBJ1-2|NA|few|TRBV5-4
TGTGCCAGCAGCTTGAACGAAAACTATGGCTACACCTTC
CASSLNENYGYTF
>TRBJ1-1|TRBD1|few|TRBV20-1
TGCAGCCGTGCACAGGGGGCAGCCCGGAACACTGAAGCTTTCTTT
CSRAQGAARNTEAFF
>TRBJ2-7|NA|NA|TRBV5-1
TGCGCCAGCAGCTTTCAGGACGGTGGCCTGGGCTACGAGCAGTACTTC
CASSFQDGGLGYEQYF
>TRBJ2-3|NA|NA|TRBV20-1
TGCAGTGCTAGAGCGAGGCTCACAGATACGCAGTATTTT
CSARARLTDTQYF
>TRBJ2-3|TRBD2|few|TRBV20-1
TGCAGTGCTAGAAGCCTAGCGGGAATTTCAGATACGCAGTATTTT
CSARSLAGISDTQYF
>TRBJ1-1|NA|NA|TRBV7-8
TGTGCCAGCAGCCCTGGGCACGCGGGGTCGAACACTGAAGCTTTCTTT
CASSPGHAGSNTEAFF
>TRBJ1-2|NA|NA|TRBV30
TGTGCCTGGCGCCCTGGCCTCTGGGACTATGGCTACACCTTC
CAWRPGLWDYGYTF
>TRBJ2-1|NA|once|TRBV29-1
TGCAGCGCCCACCACTCTATGGATGAGCAGTTCTTC
CSAHHSMDEQFF
>TRBJ2-5|TRBD1|few|TRBV12-3/TRBV12-4
TGTGCCAGCAGTGCAATGACAGGGAACCAAGAGACCCAGTACTTC
CASSAMTGNQETQYF
>TRBJ1-1|TRBD1|few|TRBV15
TGTGCCACCAGCAGAGATTTTCGGGGACAGGGGGCGGGGAACACTGAAGCTTTCTTT
CATSRDFRGQGAGNTEAFF
>TRBJ1-2|TRBD1|few|TRBV5-1
TGCGCCAGCAGCGGGACAGGGACTAACTATGGCTACACCTTC
CASSGTGTNYGYTF
>TRBJ1-2|NA|few|TRBV6-1
TGTGCCAGCAGTGAACCCGTAACTCGACAAATGCCCGACACCTTC
CASSEPVTRQMPDTF
>TRBJ2-1|TRBD1|NA|TRBV19
TGTGCCAGTAGTACCTTACAGGGGGAACGGTCCTACAATGAGCAGTTCTTC
CASSTLQGERSYNEQFF
>TRBJ1-1|NA|NA|TRBV12-3/TRBV12-4
TGTGCCAGCAGTTTGGGCCGAGATCGAAAGAACACTGAAGCTTTCTTT
CASSLGRDRKNTEAFF
>TRBJ2-3|NA|NA|TRBV6-5
TGTGCCAGCAGTCCGGGCTGGGCAGGGACAGATACGCAGTATTTT
CASSPGWAGTDTQYF
>TRBJ2-1|TRBD1|few|TRBV4-2
TGTGCCAGCAACCGGGACAGTAATGAGCAGTTCTTC
CASNRDSNEQFF
>TRBJ1-1|NA|few|TRBV29-1
TGCAGCGCCCAGGGTGTGAACACTGAAGCTTTCTTT
CSAQGVNTEAFF
>TRBJ1-1|NA|few|TRBV2
TGTGCCAGCAGTGAGGGGTTCATGAACACTGAAGCTTTCTTT
CASSEGFMNTEAFF
>TRBJ2-5|NA|few|TRBV7-6
TGTGCCAGCAGCTTAGCGAAATCGAGCCTGAGGGTAGAGACCCAGTACTTC
CASSLAKSSLRVETQYF
>TRBJ1-2|TRBD1|few|TRBV7-3
TGTGCCAGCAGCCCAACAGGGGGCACTAACTATGGCTACACCTTC
CASSPTGGTNYGYTF
>TRBJ2-5|NA|few|TRBV7-9
TGTGCCAGCAGCAGTATGGCAGAGACCCAGTACTTC
CASSSMAETQYF
>TRBJ1-2|NA|NA|TRBV24-1
TGTGCCACCAGTGATAGTGCCCGGGGCTATGGCTACACCTTC
CATSDSARGYGYTF
>TRBJ1-2|NA|few|TRBV29-1
TGCAGCGTTGAAGATACAGAGGTCTACTATGGCTACACCTTC
CSVEDTEVYYGYTF
>TRBJ1-2|NA|NA|TRBV15
TGTGCCACCAGCAGGACGAAGGGTTCGGGGGGCTACACCTTC
CATSRTKGSGGYTF
>TRBJ2-1|NA|NA|TRBV10-3
TGTGCCATCACCCCGAACCCACTCGTCCCGAACGATGAGCAGTTCTTC
CAITPNPLVPNDEQFF
>TRBJ1-3|NA|few|TRBV28
TGTGCCAGCAGTCTATTCAACACCATATATTTT
CASSLFNTIYF
>TRBJ1-5|NA|NA|TRBV7-8
TGTGCCAGCAGACCCCAGGGTAACAATCAGCCCCAGCATTTT
CASRPQGNNQPQHF
>TRBJ2-7|NA|NA|TRBV29-1
TGCAGCGTTGCCACCAGCTACGAGCAGTACTTC
CSVATSYEQYF
>TRBJ2-7|NA|NA|TRBV5-1
TGCGCCAGCAGCTTGGCAGACAGGAGCGATACCTACGAGCAGTACTTC
CASSLADRSDTYEQYF
>TRBJ2-2|NA|NA|TRBV6-5
TGTGCCAGCAGTTACTCACGACTAGCGAACACCGGGGAGCTGTTTTTT
CASSYSRLANTGELFF
>TRBJ1-3|NA|few|TRBV18
TGTGCCAGCTCCCCTGCGTGGGGCGAAGGAAACACCATATATTTT
CASSPAWGEGNTIYF
>TRBJ2-3|TRBD1|NA|TRBV28
TGTGCCAGCAGTATAGTCGGACAGGGACCCACAGATACGCAGTATTTT
CASSIVGQGPTDTQYF
>TRBJ2-7|NA|NA|TRBV29-1
TGCAGCGTTGGCCAGGGGTTCGCAAGAGAGCAGTACTTC
CSVGQGFAREQYF
>TRBJ2-3|TRBD2|NA|TRBV20-1
TGCAGTGCGCCCAAGCGGGGGGGTACAGATACGCAGTATTTT
CSAPKRGGTDTQYF
>TRBJ1-6|NA|NA|TRBV25-1
TGTGCCAGCAGTGACGTCGGACCCTATAATTCACCCCTCCACTTT
CASSDVGPYNSPLHF
>TRBJ1-5|NA|many|TRBV24-1
TGTGCCACCAGTGAGGCTCGGGGCAATCAGCCCCAGCATTTT
CATSEARGNQPQHF
>TRBJ2-2|NA|once|TRBV21-1
TGTGCCAGCAGCAAAGTTGAGACTAGCGGATCTTACGAGCTGTTTTTT
CASSKVETSGSYELFF
>TRBJ1-2|NA|NA|TRBV29-1
TGCAGCGTCCCCGGAAGCTCCGAGAACTATGGCTACACCTTC
CSVPGSSENYGYTF
>TRBJ1-1|TRBD1|NA|TRBV5-1
TGCGCCAGCAGCGAGGGACAGGGTTTGACGACTGAAGCTTTCTTT
CASSEGQGLTTEAFF
>TRBJ2-1|NA|NA|TRBV30
TGTGCCTGGAGTCAGTCTTGGGAGGGGGGGCCGAATGAGCAGTTCTTC
CAWSQSWEGGPNEQFF
>TRBJ1-5|NA|NA|TRBV12-3/TRBV12-4
TGTGCCAGCAGTTTGCTTAGAGGGAGCAATCAGCCCCAGCATTTT
CASSLLRGSNQPQHF
>TRBJ2-2|NA|NA|TRBV6-6
TGTGCCAGCAGTTACGGGAAGAACACCGGGGAGCTGTTTTTT
CASSYGKNTGELFF
>TRBJ2-1|NA|NA|TRBV5-1
TGCGCCAGCAGCTTGGTTCCGGAAGCCGTCTACAATGAGCAGTTCTTC
CASSLVPEAVYNEQFF
>TRBJ1-5|NA|NA|TRBV4-1
TGCGCCAGCAGCCAAGATATTTCCCCTTATAGCAATCAGCCCCAGCATTTT
CASSQDISPYSNQPQHF
>TRBJ2-1|TRBD1|NA|TRBV2
TGTGCCAGCAGTGGGACAGGGGCAAATCTCAATGAGCAGTTCTTC
CASSGTGANLNEQFF
>TRBJ1-2|NA|few|TRBV5-6
TGTGCCAGCAGCTTTAAAGGTCTCGACTATGGCTACACCTTC
CASSFKGLDYGYTF
>TRBJ2-1|TRBD2|NA|TRBV20-1
TGCAGTGCTGGGGGGACTAGCGGGGCTTTGGAGCAGTTCTTC
CSAGGTSGALEQFF
>TRBJ1-5|NA|few|TRBV6-2/TRBV6-3
TGTGCCAGCAGTACCCGCTTGGGCAATCAGCCCCAGCATTTT
CASSTRLGNQPQHF
>TRBJ2-3|NA|few|TRBV27
TGTGCCAGCAGTTTGCAGGGAGATACGCAGTATTTT
CASSLQGDTQYF
>TRBJ1-4|NA|few|TRBV4-1
TGCGCCAGCAGCCAAGTATGGGCAACTAATGAAAAACTGTTTTTT
CASSQVWATNEKLFF
>TRBJ1-2|NA|NA|TRBV2
TGTGCCAGCAGTGAACTTGGGGGGGACGGCTACACCTTC
CASSELGGDGYTF
>TRBJ1-1|TRBD1|few|TRBV18
TGTGCCAGTTGGCTCGGACAGGGGTACACTGAAGCTTTCTTT
CASWLGQGYTEAFF
>TRBJ1-5|NA|NA|TRBV3-1
TGTGCCAGCAGCCGGGCGCTGGACCCCCAGCCCCAGCATTTT
CASSRALDPQPQHF
>TRBJ2-5|NA|NA|TRBV7-7
TGTGCCAGCGGAGGGAATTACCAAGAGACCCAGTACTTC
CASGGNYQETQYF
>TRBJ2-5|TRBD2|many|TRBV5-1
TGTGCCAGCAGCTTGGGGGGGCAAGAGACCCAGTACTTC
CASSLGGQETQYF
>TRBJ2-1|TRBD2|NA|TRBV25-1
TGTGCCAGCAGTGGGTTAGCGGGTTTTTCCTACAATGAGCAGTTCTTC
CASSGLAGFSYNEQFF
>TRBJ1-5|NA|many|TRBV12-3/TRBV12-4
TGTGCCAGCAGTCCCTCGGGGGGCGCGGGCAATCAGCCCCAGCATTTT
CASSPSGGAGNQPQHF